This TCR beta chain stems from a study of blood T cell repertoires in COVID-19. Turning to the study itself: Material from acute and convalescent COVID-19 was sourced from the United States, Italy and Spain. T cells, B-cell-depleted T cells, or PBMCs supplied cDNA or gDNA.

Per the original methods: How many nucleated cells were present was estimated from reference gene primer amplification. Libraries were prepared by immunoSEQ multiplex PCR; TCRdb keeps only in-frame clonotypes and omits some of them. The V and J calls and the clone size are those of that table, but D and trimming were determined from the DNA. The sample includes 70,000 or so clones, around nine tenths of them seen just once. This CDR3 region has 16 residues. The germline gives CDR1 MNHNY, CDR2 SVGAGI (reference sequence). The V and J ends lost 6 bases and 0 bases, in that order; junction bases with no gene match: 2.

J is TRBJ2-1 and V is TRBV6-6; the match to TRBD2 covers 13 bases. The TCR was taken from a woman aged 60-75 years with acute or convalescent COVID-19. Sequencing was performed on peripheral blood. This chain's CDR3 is CASSWTSGSSYNEQFF. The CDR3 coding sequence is TGTGCCAGCAGCTGGACTAGCGGGAGCTCCTACAATGAGCAGTTCTTC.